Included here is one TCR beta chain sequence, with context. Antigen: not known. Germline V gene lookup returns CDR1 MNHEY and CDR2 SMNVEV (reference sequence). V was clipped by 5 bases and J by 5 bases; unmatched bases: 8. This CDR3 is 15 amino acids long. Measured with immunoSEQ multiplex PCR; TCRdb has only the in-frame clones, and not every one. In the table there are 90,000 to 95,000 clones, 93% of which are singletons. The record originates from a study of siplizumab effects on memory and regulatory T cells. Study findings and constraints: The authors did not confirm suppressive function in proliferating Tregs from siplizumab cultures. Greater diversity than memory cells seemed evident in naive T cells, which also appeared to be major alloresponse contributors.

The sample taken for sequencing was CD8+ T cells sorted from blood. V is TRBV27 and J is TRBJ2-7; 11 bases fit TRBD1. The source is a human donor in good health. CDR3 sequence: CASSLDRGRENEQYF. Written as DNA, the CDR3 is TGTGCCAGCAGTCTGGACAGGGGGCGCGAAAACGAGCAGTACTTC.